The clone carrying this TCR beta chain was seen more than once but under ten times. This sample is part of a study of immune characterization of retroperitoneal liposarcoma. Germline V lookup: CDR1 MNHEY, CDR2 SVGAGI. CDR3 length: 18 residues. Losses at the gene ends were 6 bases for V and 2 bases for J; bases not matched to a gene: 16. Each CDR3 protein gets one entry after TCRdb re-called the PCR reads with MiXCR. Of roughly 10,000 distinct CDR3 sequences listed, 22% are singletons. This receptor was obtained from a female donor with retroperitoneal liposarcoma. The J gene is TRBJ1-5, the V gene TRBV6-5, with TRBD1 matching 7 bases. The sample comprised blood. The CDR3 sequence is CASSSGQRGRWGNQPQHF. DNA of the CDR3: TGTGCCAGCAGCTCGGGACAGCGAGGGCGTTGGGGCAATCAGCCCCAGCATTTT.